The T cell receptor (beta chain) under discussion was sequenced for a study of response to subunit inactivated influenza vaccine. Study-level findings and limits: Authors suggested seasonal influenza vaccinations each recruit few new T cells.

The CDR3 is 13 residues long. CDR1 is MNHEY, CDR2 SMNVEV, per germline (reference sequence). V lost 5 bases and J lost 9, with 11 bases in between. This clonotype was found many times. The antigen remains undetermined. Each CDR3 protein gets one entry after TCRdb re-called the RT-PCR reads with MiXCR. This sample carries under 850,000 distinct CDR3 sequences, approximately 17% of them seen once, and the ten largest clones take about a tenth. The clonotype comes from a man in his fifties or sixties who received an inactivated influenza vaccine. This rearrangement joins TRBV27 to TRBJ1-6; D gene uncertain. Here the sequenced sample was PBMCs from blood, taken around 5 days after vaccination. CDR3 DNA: TGTGCCAGCAGTGACATGGGTAGTTCACCCCTCCACTTT. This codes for CASSDMGSSPLHF.